This entry features one T cell receptor beta chain sequence. The CDR3 length is 17 residues. Germline assignment: CDR1 LGHNA and CDR2 YNFKEQ. Trimming took off 2 bases at V and 4 bases at J, with 18 bases between the two ends. The data were obtained in a study of blood T cell repertoires in COVID-19. Across the study: Some COVID-19 samples were acute and others convalescent; all came from the United States, Italy and Spain. The cDNA or gDNA used as material had been derived from T cells, B-cell-depleted T cells, or PBMCs.

Enrolled during active infection, Seattle patients were then followed longitudinally. In the study's own analysis: It was from reference gene primer amplification that nucleated cell counts were estimated. Assay used: immunoSEQ multiplex PCR; TCRdb lists only in-frame clones, some missing. V, J and clone size derive from that table, while D and trimming were established from the DNA sequence. This repertoire shows about 280,000 clones, roughly 86% found once; its top ten account for 11%. The sequencing input was peripheral blood. The chain has TRBV4-2 and TRBJ2-1, with D possibly being TRBD2 (6 bases). The clonotype was recovered from a woman in her 30s with COVID-19, enrolled during active disease. The CDR3 here is CASSQIREVLIYNEQFF. The CDR3 DNA reads TGTGCCAGCAGCCAAATAAGGGAGGTTCTAATTTACAATGAGCAGTTCTTC.